This TCR beta chain was found in a study of T cells in Graves' hyperthyroidism and ophthalmopathy. This clonotype showed up many times. Researchers defined stable Graves' hyperthyroidism as no ophthalmopathy progression within 18 months. Diagnoses used clinical symptoms, serum thyroxine and TRAb, thyroid ultrasound and orbital computed tomography. About 9.4 ml fresh peripheral blood yielded the PBMCs. It was RNA transcripts that yielded the amplified TCR beta CDR3 regions. During a first-round RT-PCR of the TCR CDR3, the HTBI primer set was used. In TCRdb, the multiplex PCR reads were re-called with MiXCR into one record per CDR3 protein. The sample holds 350,000 to 400,000 distinct CDR3 sequences, 15% to 20% seen once. The TCR sequence derives from a woman aged 18-29 years with Graves' hyperthyroidism. Sequencing was carried out using blood.

The CDR3 here is CASSYGGEQYF. CDR3 DNA: TGTGCCAGCAGTTACGGTGGCGAGCAGTACTTC. The gene calls are TRBV6-2 or TRBV6-3 and TRBJ2-7, with D uncertain. V was clipped by 2 bases and J by 6 bases, with 5 bases between them. This CDR3 spans 11 amino acids. Germline V gene data show CDR1 as MNHEY and CDR2 as SVGEGT.